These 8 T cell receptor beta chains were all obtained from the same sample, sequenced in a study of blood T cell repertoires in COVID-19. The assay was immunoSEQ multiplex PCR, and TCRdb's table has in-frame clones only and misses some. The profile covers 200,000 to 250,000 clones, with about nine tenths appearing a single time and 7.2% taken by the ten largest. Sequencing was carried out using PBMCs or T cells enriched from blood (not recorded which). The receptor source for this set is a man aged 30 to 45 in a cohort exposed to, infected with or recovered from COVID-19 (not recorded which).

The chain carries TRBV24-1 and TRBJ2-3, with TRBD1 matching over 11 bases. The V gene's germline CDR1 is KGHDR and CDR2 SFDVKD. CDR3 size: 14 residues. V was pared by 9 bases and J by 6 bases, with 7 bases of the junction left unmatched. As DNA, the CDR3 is TGTGCCACCTCATTCGGACAGGGGGCGGATACGCAGTATTTT. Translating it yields CATSFGQGADTQYF.

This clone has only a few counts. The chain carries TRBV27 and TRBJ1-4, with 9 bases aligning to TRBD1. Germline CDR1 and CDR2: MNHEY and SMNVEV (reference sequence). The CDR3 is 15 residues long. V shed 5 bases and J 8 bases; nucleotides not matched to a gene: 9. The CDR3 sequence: CASSPPGTGREKLFF. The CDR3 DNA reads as TGTGCCAGCAGTCCGCCCGGGACAGGGCGGGAAAAACTGTTTTTT.

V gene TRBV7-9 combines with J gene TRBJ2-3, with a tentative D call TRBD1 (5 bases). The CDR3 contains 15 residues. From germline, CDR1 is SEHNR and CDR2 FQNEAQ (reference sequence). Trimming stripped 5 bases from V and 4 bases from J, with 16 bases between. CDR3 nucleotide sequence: TGTGCCAGCAGCCCATCTCCAGGGCAGGCAGATACGCAGTATTTT. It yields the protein CASSPSPGQADTQYF.

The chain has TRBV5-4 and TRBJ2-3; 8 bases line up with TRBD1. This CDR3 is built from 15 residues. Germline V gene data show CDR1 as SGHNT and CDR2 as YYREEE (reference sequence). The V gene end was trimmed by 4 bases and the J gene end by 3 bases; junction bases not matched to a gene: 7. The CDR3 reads CASSPRQGSTDTQYF. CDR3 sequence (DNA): TGTGCCAGCAGCCCCCGACAGGGGAGTACAGATACGCAGTATTTT.

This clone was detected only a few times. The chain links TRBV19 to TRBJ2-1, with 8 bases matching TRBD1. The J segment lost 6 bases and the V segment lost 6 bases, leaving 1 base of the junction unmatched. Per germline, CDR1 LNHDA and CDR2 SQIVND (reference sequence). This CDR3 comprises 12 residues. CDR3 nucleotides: TGTGCCAGTAGAGACAGGGGCAATGAGCAGTTCTTC. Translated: CASRDRGNEQFF. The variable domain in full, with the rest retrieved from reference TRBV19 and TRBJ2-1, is DGGITQSPKYLFRKEGQNVTLSCEQNLNHDAMYWYRQDPGQGLRLIYYSQIVNDFQKGDIAEGYSVSREKKESFPLTVTSAQKNPTAFYLCASRDRGNEQFFGPGTRLTVL.

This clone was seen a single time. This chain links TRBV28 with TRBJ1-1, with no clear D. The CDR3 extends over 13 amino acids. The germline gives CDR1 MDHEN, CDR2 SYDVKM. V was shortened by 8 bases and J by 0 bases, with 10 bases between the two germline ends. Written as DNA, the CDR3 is TGTGCCAGCGAAAGTGGCCTGAACACTGAAGCTTTCTTT. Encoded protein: CASESGLNTEAFF.

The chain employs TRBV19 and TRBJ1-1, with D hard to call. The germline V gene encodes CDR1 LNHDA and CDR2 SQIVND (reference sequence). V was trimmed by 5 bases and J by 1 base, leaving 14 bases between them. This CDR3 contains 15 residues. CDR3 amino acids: CASSWALNSNTEAFF. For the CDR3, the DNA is TGTGCCAGTAGTTGGGCCCTAAACTCGAACACTGAAGCTTTCTTT.

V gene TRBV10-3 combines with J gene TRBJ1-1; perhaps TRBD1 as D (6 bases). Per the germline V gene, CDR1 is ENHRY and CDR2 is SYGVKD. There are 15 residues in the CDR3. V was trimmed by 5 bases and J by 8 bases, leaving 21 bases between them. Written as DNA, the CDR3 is TGTGCCATCAGTCGTCAGGGGACAATCAGTAGAGAAGCTTTCTTT. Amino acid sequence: CAISRQGTISREAFF.